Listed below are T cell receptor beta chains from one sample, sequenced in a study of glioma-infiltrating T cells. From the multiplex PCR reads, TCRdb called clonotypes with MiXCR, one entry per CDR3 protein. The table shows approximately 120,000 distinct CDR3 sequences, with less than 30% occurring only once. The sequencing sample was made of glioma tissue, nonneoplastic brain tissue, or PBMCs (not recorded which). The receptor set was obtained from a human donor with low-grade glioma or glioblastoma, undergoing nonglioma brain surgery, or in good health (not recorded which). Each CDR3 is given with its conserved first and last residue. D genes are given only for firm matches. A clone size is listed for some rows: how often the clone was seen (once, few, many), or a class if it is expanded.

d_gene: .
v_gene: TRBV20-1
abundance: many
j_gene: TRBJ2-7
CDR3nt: TGCAGTGCTAGAGATAACGAGCAGTACTTC
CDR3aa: CSARDNEQYF

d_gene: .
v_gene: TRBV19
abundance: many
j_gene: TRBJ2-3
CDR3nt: TGTGCCAGTAAGAAGGGACGGGAGATCACAGATACGCAGTATTTT
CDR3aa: CASKKGREITDTQYF

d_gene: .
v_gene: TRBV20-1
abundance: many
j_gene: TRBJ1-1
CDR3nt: TGCAGTGCCGACGGACGGAGGGATACTGAAGCTTTCTTT
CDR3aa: CSADGRRDTEAFF

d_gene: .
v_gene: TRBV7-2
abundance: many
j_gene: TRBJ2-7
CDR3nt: TGTGCCAGCAGCTCGGGACGGGGGAACGAGCAGTACTTC
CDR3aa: CASSSGRGNEQYF

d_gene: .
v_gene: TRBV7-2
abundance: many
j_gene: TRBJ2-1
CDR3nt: TGTGCCAGCAGCTTAGTGCTGGATGAGCAGTTCTTC
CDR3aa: CASSLVLDEQFF

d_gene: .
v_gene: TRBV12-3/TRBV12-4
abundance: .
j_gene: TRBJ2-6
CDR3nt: TGTGCCAGCAGTCCCAGGGGCTCTCGCTCTGGGGCCAACGTCCTGACTTTC
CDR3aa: CASSPRGSRSGANVLTF

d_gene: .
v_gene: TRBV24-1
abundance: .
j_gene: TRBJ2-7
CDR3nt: TGTGCCACCAGTGATCCTTGCCTGACTGGCGGGGACTCCTACGAGCAGTACTTC
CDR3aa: CATSDPCLTGGDSYEQYF

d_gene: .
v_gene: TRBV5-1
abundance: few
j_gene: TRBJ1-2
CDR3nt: TGCGCCAGCAGCTTGGCCGGGGAGCTCTATGGCTACACCTTC
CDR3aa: CASSLAGELYGYTF

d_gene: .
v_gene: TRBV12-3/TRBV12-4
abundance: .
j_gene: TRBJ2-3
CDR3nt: TGTGCCAGCAGTTTCTTTTGGGGGGCATCCACAGATACGCAGTATTTT
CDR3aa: CASSFFWGASTDTQYF

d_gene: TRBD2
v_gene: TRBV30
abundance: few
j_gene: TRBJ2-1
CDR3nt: TGTGCCTGGGGGACTAGCGGGAGTACTGAGCAGTTCTTC
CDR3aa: CAWGTSGSTEQFF

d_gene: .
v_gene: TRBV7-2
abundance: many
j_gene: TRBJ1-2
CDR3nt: TGTGCCAGCAGCCCCGATTTGGGTGGCTACACCTTC
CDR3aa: CASSPDLGGYTF

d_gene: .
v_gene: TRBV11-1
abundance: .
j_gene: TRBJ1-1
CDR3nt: TGTGGCAGACAGGACATAATAAGGAACACTGAAGCTTTCTTT
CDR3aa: CGRQDIIRNTEAFF

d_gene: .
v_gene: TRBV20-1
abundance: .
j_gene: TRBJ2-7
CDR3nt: TGTAGTGCTCCATACAGGGACGGGACCTACGAGCATTACTTC
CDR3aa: CSAPYRDGTYEHYF

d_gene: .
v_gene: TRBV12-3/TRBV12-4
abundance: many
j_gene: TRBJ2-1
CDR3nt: TGTGCCAGCAGTTTCAGTCCGGGATACAATGAGCAGTTCTTC
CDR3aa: CASSFSPGYNEQFF

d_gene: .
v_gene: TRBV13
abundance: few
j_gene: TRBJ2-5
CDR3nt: TGTGCCAGCAGCCCCACCGTAGGTGAAGAGACCCAGTACTTC
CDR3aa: CASSPTVGEETQYF

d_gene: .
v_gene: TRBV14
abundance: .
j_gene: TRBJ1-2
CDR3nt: TGTGCCAGCAGCCAAGTTGATCGGGGCTACACCTTC
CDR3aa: CASSQVDRGYTF

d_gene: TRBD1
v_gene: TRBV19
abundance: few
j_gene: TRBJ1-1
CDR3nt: TGTGCCAGTAGTTTTTCAGGACAGGGGGGAACTGAAGCTTTCTTT
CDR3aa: CASSFSGQGGTEAFF

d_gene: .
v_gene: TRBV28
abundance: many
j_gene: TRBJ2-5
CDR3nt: TGTGCCAGCAGTTTAGGCTACTACCAAGAGACCCAGTACTTC
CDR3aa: CASSLGYYQETQYF

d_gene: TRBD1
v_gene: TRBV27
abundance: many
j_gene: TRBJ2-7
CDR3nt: TGTGCCAGCAGTCCTATCGACAGGGCGTACGAGCAGTACTTC
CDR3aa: CASSPIDRAYEQYF

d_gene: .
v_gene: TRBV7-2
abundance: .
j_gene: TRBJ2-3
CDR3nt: TGTGCCAGCAGCTTAGGGGCGAGCTGGAGCACAGATACGAAGTATTTT
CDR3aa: CASSLGASWSTDTKYF

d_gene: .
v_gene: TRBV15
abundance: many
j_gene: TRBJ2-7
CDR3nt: TGTGCCACCAGCCCACAGGGCCTCGGTAGACTAAACGAGCAGTACTTC
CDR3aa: CATSPQGLGRLNEQYF

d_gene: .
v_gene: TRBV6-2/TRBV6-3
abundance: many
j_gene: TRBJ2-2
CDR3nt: TGTGCCAGCAGTTATGGACACCAAACGGGCACCGGGGAGCTGTTTTTT
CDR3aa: CASSYGHQTGTGELFF

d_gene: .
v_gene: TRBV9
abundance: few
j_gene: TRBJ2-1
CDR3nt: TGTGCCAGCAGCGTAGCTGCCAGCTCCTACAATGAGCAGTTCTTC
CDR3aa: CASSVAASSYNEQFF

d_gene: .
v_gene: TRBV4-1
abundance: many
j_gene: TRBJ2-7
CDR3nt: TGCGCCAGCAGCCAAGCTACAGCCGAGTACGAGCAGTACTTC
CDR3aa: CASSQATAEYEQYF

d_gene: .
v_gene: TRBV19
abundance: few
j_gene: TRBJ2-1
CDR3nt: TGTGCCAGTAGCCCCGCGGGCTTAAGCTCCTACAATGAGCAGTTCTTC
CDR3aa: CASSPAGLSSYNEQFF

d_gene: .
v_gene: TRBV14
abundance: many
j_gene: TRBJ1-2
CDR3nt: TGTGCCAGCAGCCAAGGGGATTGGTTTCGTATGGGCTACACCTTC
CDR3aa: CASSQGDWFRMGYTF

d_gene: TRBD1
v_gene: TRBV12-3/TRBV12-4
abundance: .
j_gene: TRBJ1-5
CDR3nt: TGTGCCAGCAGTTCGGGACAGGGCGCCAATCAGCCCCAGCATTTT
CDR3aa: CASSSGQGANQPQHF

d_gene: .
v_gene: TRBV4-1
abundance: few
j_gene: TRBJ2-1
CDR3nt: TGCGCCAGCAGCCAGAAGGCTTTGGATGAGCAGTTCTTC
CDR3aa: CASSQKALDEQFF

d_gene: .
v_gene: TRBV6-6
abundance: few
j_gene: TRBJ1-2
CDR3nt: TGTGCCAGCAGCCTCGAGGGTAGCCAGGGTCTGTATGGCTACACCTTC
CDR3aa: CASSLEGSQGLYGYTF

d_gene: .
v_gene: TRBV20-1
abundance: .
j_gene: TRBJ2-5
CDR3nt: TGCAGTGCTAGAGAGGCAGGCTCGGGGACCCAGTACTTC
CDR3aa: CSAREAGSGTQYF

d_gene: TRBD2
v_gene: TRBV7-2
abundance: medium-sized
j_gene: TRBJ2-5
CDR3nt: TGTGCCAGCAGCCTTAGCGGGGGCCAAGAGACCCAGTACTTC
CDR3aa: CASSLSGGQETQYF

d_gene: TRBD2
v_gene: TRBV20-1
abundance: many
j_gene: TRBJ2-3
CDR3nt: TGCAGTGCTAGAGATCCTAGCGGGAAGGGAGATACGCAGTATTTT
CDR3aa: CSARDPSGKGDTQYF

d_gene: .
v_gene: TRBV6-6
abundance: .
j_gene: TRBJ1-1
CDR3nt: .
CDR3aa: CAGSTSGGTKAFF

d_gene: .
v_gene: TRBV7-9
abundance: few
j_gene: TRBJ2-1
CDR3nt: TGTGCCAGCAGCGCCCCAGACGGGGGTCGAAATGAGCAGTTCTTC
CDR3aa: CASSAPDGGRNEQFF

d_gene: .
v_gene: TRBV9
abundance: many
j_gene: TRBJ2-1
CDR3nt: TGTGCCAGCAGCGTAGGGGGTGAGCAGTTCTTC
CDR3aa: CASSVGGEQFF

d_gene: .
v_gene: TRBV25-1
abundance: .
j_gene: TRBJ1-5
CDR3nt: TGTGCCAACAGGGAGGGCAATCAGCCCCAGCATTTT
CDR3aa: CANREGNQPQHF

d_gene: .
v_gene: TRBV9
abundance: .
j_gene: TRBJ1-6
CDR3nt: TGTGCCAGCAGCGTAGAGATGAATTATAATTCACCCCTCCACTTT
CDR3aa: CASSVEMNYNSPLHF

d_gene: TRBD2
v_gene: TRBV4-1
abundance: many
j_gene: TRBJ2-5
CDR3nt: TGCGCCAGCAGCCAAGAACCGCGGACTAGCGTACAAGAGACCCAGTACTTC
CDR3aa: CASSQEPRTSVQETQYF

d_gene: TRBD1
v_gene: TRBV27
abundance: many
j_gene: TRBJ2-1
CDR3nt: TGTGCCAGCAGTTTTTGGACAGGGATGGATGAGCAGTTCTTC
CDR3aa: CASSFWTGMDEQFF

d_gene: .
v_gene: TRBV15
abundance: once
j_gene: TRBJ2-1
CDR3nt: TGTGCCACCAGCACGAGTTGGGCTCTCAACAATGAGCAGTTCTTC
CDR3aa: CATSTSWALNNEQFF

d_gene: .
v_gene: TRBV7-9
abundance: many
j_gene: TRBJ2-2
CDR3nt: TGTGCCAGCAGCTCCTACCCCCTAAAGACAGTTCCGAACACCGGGGAGCTGTTTTTT
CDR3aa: CASSSYPLKTVPNTGELFF

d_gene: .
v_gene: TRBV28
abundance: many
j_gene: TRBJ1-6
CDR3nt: TGTGCCAGCAGTTTCTGGGGGGATGAATATAATTCACCCCTCCACTTT
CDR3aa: CASSFWGDEYNSPLHF

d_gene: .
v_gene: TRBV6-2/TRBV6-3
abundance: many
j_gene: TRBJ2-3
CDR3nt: TGTGCCACTACTAGCACAGATACGCAGTATTTT
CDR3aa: CATTSTDTQYF